This T cell receptor beta chain appears in the sequencing data of a study of blood T cell repertoires in COVID-19. Assay used: immunoSEQ multiplex PCR; TCRdb lists only in-frame clones, some missing. The sample yields fewer than 70,000 clones, about three quarters seen once. The CDR3 is made up of 13 amino acids. V was clipped by 4 bases and J by 9 bases; unmatched bases: 3. Germline CDR1 and CDR2: MNHEY and SVGAGI. The V call is TRBV6-5, the J call TRBJ1-6, with 7 bases aligning to TRBD1. This TCR was recovered from a young man with COVID-19, enrolled during active disease. Sequenced material: peripheral blood. The CDR3 DNA is TGTGCCAGCAGTTTATACAGGGGTTCACCCCTCCACTTT. Translated: CASSLYRGSPLHF.